This is a list of T cell receptor beta chains from one sample in a study of OX40 agonist ivuxolimab in advanced cancers. TCRdb keeps only in-frame clones here, not all; method: immunoSEQ multiplex PCR. The profile shows approximately 26,000 clones, 79% of them singletons. Sequences were derived from CD4+ or CD8+ T cells sorted from blood, sampled in a trial of the OX40 agonist ivuxolimab. Every receptor here comes from an adult with an advanced solid tumor such as melanoma, head and neck, liver or kidney cancer. CDR3s leave out the opening cysteine and the closing phenylalanine or tryptophan.

V	J	CDR3
TRBV7-9	TRBJ1-6	ASSLTGMSSPLH
TRBV28	TRBJ1-1	ASSLQGLGVNTEAF
TRBV7-7	TRBJ2-5	ASSLAGGSQETQY
TRBV6-1	TRBJ1-6	ASSGGQVGVFRVIDSPLH
TRBV7-3	TRBJ1-1	ASSLEGGVTEAF
TRBV4-1	TRBJ2-7	ASSQEKGGEQY
TRBV10-3	TRBJ1-3	AIKGAGSSGNTIY
TRBV27	TRBJ1-2	ASRGGGVGGYT
TRBV11-3	TRBJ2-2	ASSLSGLNTGELF
TRBV27	TRBJ1-2	ASSLRDQGGANYGYT
TRBV19	TRBJ1-1	ASTIEGTSNTEAF
TRBV2	TRBJ2-2	ASIKTGGGTGELF
TRBV4-1	TRBJ1-2	ASSQDDRDRGFRNYGYT
TRBV7-9	TRBJ2-7	ASSYPGRTSPYEQY
TRBV5-5	TRBJ1-2	ASSLDSRGRNYGYT
TRBV7-9	TRBJ1-1	ASSLDWSNTEAF
TRBV7-9	TRBJ2-1	ASAGPGQGHNEQF
TRBV5-6	TRBJ1-1	ASSPGGRTEAF
TRBV6-1	TRBJ1-2	ASSEVARAKHANYGYT
TRBV10-3	TRBJ1-1	AISAKGDLNTEAF
TRBV25-1	TRBJ2-1	ASSEYGTYNEQF
TRBV19	TRBJ2-7	ASSISGGRVDEQY
TRBV30	TRBJ2-1	AWRDYNEQF
TRBV30	TRBJ1-1	AWSVWALNTEAF
TRBV6-1	TRBJ1-2	ASKSGGSYYGYT
TRBV5-5	TRBJ1-5	ASRAGANSNQPQH
TRBV6-1	TRBJ1-3	ASSDGSGNTIY
TRBV4-1	TRBJ1-1	ASSQERNPNTEAF
TRBV28	TRBJ1-2	ASGTLGLGGYT
TRBV7-9	TRBJ2-2	ASSPRGTGELF
TRBV11-2	TRBJ2-2	ASSLGGAGELF
TRBV5-1	TRBJ2-1	ASSLVAGGPGEQF
TRBV28	TRBJ1-5	ASNPTGFNNQPQH
TRBV5-1	TRBJ1-1	ASSLGTNNEAF